The clone carrying this T cell receptor beta chain has more than one count but fewer than ten. Antigen: not known. This entry comes from a study of human T cells and chemical hapten exposure. The overall study: There were per-sample TCR yield variations, arising mainly from small pooled library volume differences. General study results and limits: DPC sensitization produced no change in TCRs with frequency above 1 in 1000.

V was shortened by 4 bases and J by 5 bases, with 10 bases between the two germline ends. Per the germline V gene, CDR1 is SEHNR and CDR2 is FQNEAQ (reference sequence). The CDR3 is 13 residues long. As the library was built, unique molecular identifiers were attached to individual cDNA molecules. As processed by the authors: Samples held a median of 95,638 TCRs, range 23,224–690,600. Each CDR3 protein gets one entry after TCRdb re-called the RACE reads with MiXCR. The authors' filters were not applied to this entry. The sample lists 65,000 to 80,000 distinct CDR3 sequences, about 9% occurring once. Time point in this sample: healthy volunteer bleed at 6 weeks. Sequencing started from total RNA isolated from unfractionated whole blood.

The rearrangement joins TRBV7-9 to TRBJ2-3; TRBD1 is a possible D gene (5 bases). This sequence was found in a male donor in good health. Some clones in this sample may be carry-over from other donors' samples. Sequenced: whole blood. CDR3 nucleotide sequence: TGTGCCAGCAGCTATGCAGGGTTAGATACGCAGTATTTT. It codes for CASSYAGLDTQYF.